This T cell receptor (beta chain) was documented in a study of early T cells in non-severe SARS-CoV-2 infection. The junction had 5 bases not matched to a gene; V was cut back by 10 bases and J by 0 bases. The CDR3 runs to 14 residues. Germline V CDR1 and CDR2: MDHEN, SYDVKM. The TCR library protocol attached unique molecular identifiers to the individual cDNA molecules. TCRdb processed the 5' RACE reads anew with MiXCR; each CDR3 protein has one entry. This table holds some 40,000 distinct CDR3 sequences, roughly 7.9% found once. Source: whole blood, taken at baseline. This chain joins TRBV28 and TRBJ2-2, with 7 bases matching TRBD2. The clonotype was recovered from an adult who was a healthcare worker with PCR-confirmed SARS-CoV-2 infection or an uninfected control (not recorded which). CDR3 loop: CATKAGTNTGELFF. The CDR3 DNA reads as TGTGCCACAAAAGCGGGGACGAACACCGGGGAGCTGTTTTTT. The whole variable domain, remainder taken from reference TRBV28 and TRBJ2-2, is DVKVTQSSRYLVKRTGEKVFLECVQDMDHENMFWYRQDPGLGLRLIYFSYDVKMKEKGDIPEGYSVSREKKERFSLILESASTNQTSMYLCATKAGTNTGELFFGEGSRLTVL.